This T cell receptor beta chain stems from a study of monozygotic twins with inflammatory bowel disease (dated by TCRdb to between 2018 and 2021). About the full investigation: In total, roughly 30 monozygotic twin pairs made up the full study: 19 Danish pairs, all IBD-discordant, plus nine German pairs, of which four were IBD-concordant and five were IBD-discordant. Disease-associated traits were sought mainly through comparisons between IBD patients and their genetically identical healthy co-twins within discordant pairs. Each individual had, on average, about 151 000 unique TCRalpha sequences and 181 000 unique TCRbeta sequences available for analysis. The paper as a whole reports these results and caveats: Compared with healthy twins, IBD patients had fewer clonotypes in common with other individuals, a difference most pronounced in patients showing signs of disease activity. A decrease in TCRbeta repertoire diversity, as measured by inverse Simpson index, was observed in IBD patients compared with their healthy co-twins. The analysis was unable to tell different T cell subtypes apart. Differing immunosuppressive treatments among patients may have added background noise and inter-individual variability to the repertoires. Repertoire similarity did not differ between concordant and discordant twins, which could be due to limited statistical power. The results gave no support for a single strong signal or clonotype linked to IBD.

From each donor, an approximately 2.5 ml peripheral blood sample was collected into PAXgene tubes and kept at -80 degrees C. Total RNA was isolated from whole blood with the PAXgene blood miRNA kit on an automated QIAcube, without T cell sorting. Peripheral blood from monozygotic twin pairs, either concordant or discordant for inflammatory bowel disease, underwent deep TCRalpha and TCRbeta repertoire profiling that used unique molecular barcoding. Smoking habits were recorded for all twin pairs, and each individual was classified as a current, former or never smoker. Libraries were constructed by 5' RACE. Preparation of each TCR library used around 3.5 ug of total RNA. cDNA was synthesized with SMARTScribe reverse transcriptase in eight separate reactions per sample. Unique molecular identifiers containing a 6-nucleotide sample barcode were introduced through template switching during cDNA synthesis. TCRalpha and TCRbeta cDNA was amplified in two nested PCRs of about 17 and 10 cycles, and bead purification was carried out after each PCR. Before amplification, the cDNA was both treated with uracil DNA-glycosylase and purified with the QIAquick PCR purification kit. The second PCR was the step at which Illumina TruSeq-compatible adapters and sample-specific barcodes were added. TapeStation and Qubit were used to check library quality and concentration, and around 4.5 ng of each library went into the pool. Sequencing of pooled libraries was carried out on an Illumina HiSeq2500 single-index Rapid Run using 2 x 100 bp reads and custom sequencing primers. The paper's data handling went like this. UMI-based consensus assembly with MiGEC version 1.2.6 was used to correct PCR and sequencing errors. MiXCR version 2.1.1 was used for V(D)J alignment, clonotype assembly and CDR3 extraction. To normalise gene usage, clonotype sharing and MAIT/NKT TCR abundance, the top 1000, 10 000 and 20 000 clonotypes in each sample were analysed. After downsampling to 27 000 UMIs, diversity was calculated as the inverse Simpson index using the vegan R package. Paired Mann-Whitney U tests were applied to discordant twin pairs, with Benjamini-Hochberg correction for multiple testing. TCRdb reprocessed the reads, and each CDR3 protein sequence is entered once, without DNA. In this record, the V and J calls reflect TCRdb's handling and not the investigators' own analysis. The sample has around 450,000 distinct CDR3 sequences on record. The top ten clones comprise roughly 2.3% of the sample.

Worth noting for this clonotype: It lacks a known antigen.

The CDR3 sequence holds 14 residues, the cysteine and phenylalanine included. The nucleotide record is missing. Reading the germline V gene gives CDR1 MGHRA and CDR2 YSYEKL. Sequenced sample: blood. The sequence was obtained from a human donor with ulcerative colitis or Crohn's disease, or a healthy co-twin of an affected twin (not recorded which). The chain is assembled from TRBV4-1 and TRBJ1-6. CDR3 region: CASSQDYGNSPLHF.